The 11 T cell receptor beta chains below come from one sample, sequenced in a study of graft-versus-host responses after intestinal transplantation. Using immunoSEQ multiplex PCR, the repertoire was profiled, and TCRdb retains in-frame clones only, with some absent. The sample yields fewer than 11,000 clones, roughly 92% seen once. The specimen was PBMCs, collected roughly 64 days after transplant. These receptors all stem from a human patient who received an intestinal transplant, so some T cells may come from the graft donor.

This sequence joins TRBV6-1 and TRBJ1-1; TRBD1 might be the D (5 bases). V dropped 8 bases and J dropped 3 bases, with 16 bases sitting between them. Germline V gene lookup returns CDR1 MNHNS and CDR2 SASEGT. This CDR3 is 14 amino acids long. The chain's CDR3 is CASSWWGEDTEAFF. The CDR3 coding sequence is TGTGCCAGCTCTTGGTGGGGGGAAGACACTGAAGCTTTCTTT.

The chain employs TRBV7-9 and TRBJ2-6; a weak D match, TRBD2 (6 bases). CDR1 SEHNR and CDR2 FQNEAQ come from the germline V gene (reference sequence). The CDR3 is 15 residues long. Trimming stripped 6 bases from V and 4 bases from J, with 13 bases between. CDR3: CASRPGRAGANVLTF. CDR3 sequence (DNA): TGTGCCAGCAGACCCGGGAGAGCAGGGGCCAACGTCCTGACTTTC.

This clone is a singleton in its sample. The chain combines TRBV7-6 with TRBJ2-7, with 8 bases matching TRBD1. CDR1 SGHVS and CDR2 FNYEAQ come from the germline V gene. CDR3 length equals 21 residues. The junction had 23 bases not matched to a gene; V was cut back by 2 bases and J by 2 bases. CDR3 amino acids: CASSLTPQGAMLPNSPYEQYF. CDR3 bases: TGTGCCAGCAGCTTAACCCCGCAGGGGGCGATGCTCCCGAATTCTCCCTACGAGCAGTACTTC.

The chain couples TRBV19 to TRBJ2-4; 8 bases line up with TRBD2. CDR3 length equals 16 residues. V lost 6 bases and J lost 3; bases outside the gene matches: 10. The V gene's germline CDR1 is LNHDA and CDR2 SQIVND (reference sequence). The CDR3 sequence: CASREWVAGSKNIQYF. The CDR3 DNA follows: TGTGCCAGTAGGGAGTGGGTAGCGGGGAGCAAAAACATTCAGTACTTC. Supplemented by reference TRBV19 and TRBJ2-4, the full variable domain reads DGGITQSPKYLFRKEGQNVTLSCEQNLNHDAMYWYRQDPGQGLRLIYYSQIVNDFQKGDIAEGYSVSREKKESFPLTVTSAQKNPTAFYLCASREWVAGSKNIQYFGAGTRLSVL.

This rearrangement joins TRBV19 to TRBJ1-2, with TRBD1 as a possible D gene (5 bases). V gave up 3 bases and J gave up 8 bases, with 13 bases separating them. Germline CDR1 and CDR2: LNHDA and SQIVND (reference sequence). This CDR3 has 13 residues. CDR3 loop: CASSMGTGLGYTF. In DNA form, the CDR3 reads TGTGCCAGTAGTATGGGTACAGGTTTGGGCTACACCTTC.

This clone was found once. The chain is built from TRBV4-1 and TRBJ2-5, with 7 bases matching TRBD1. The CDR3 extends over 14 amino acids. Germline V gene sequence: CDR1 MGHRA, CDR2 YSYEKL. V lost 2 bases and J lost 5; bases outside the gene matches: 5. The CDR3 DNA is TGCGCCAGCAGCCAACCGGGACAGTGGGAGACCCAGTACTTC. Its translation: CASSQPGQWETQYF.

The chain employs TRBV27 and TRBJ2-2, with 10 bases aligning to TRBD2. Trimming took 5 bases from V and 4 from J; bases not matched to a gene: 7. The CDR3 totals 16 residues. Germline lookup yields CDR1 MNHEY and CDR2 SMNVEV (reference sequence). The CDR3 spells CASSRPSGRATGELFF. The CDR3 bases are TGTGCCAGCAGTCGACCCAGCGGGAGGGCCACCGGGGAGCTGTTTTTT.

Details on this clone: The sample has other DNA sequences that encode this CDR3 too. The V call is TRBV7-9, the J call TRBJ1-6; 7 nucleotides line up with TRBD1. Unmatched junction bases numbered 6, after V lost 5 bases and J lost 17 bases. The germline V gene encodes CDR1 SEHNR and CDR2 FQNEAQ (reference sequence). This CDR3 region has 11 residues. CDR3 nucleotides: TGTGCCAGCAGCGGGGGGACAGACATCCACTTT. It codes for CASSGGTDIHF.

The chain is built from TRBV30 and TRBJ2-5; 7 bases line up with TRBD1. The germline V gene has CDR1 GTSNPN and CDR2 SVGIG (reference sequence). The CDR3 is made up of 16 amino acids. The V segment lost 3 bases and the J segment 1 base; nucleotides outside the gene matches: 11. The CDR3 region is CAWRGNWAGGQETQYF. CDR3 nucleotides: TGTGCCTGGAGGGGCAACTGGGCAGGGGGCCAAGAGACCCAGTACTTC.

The rearrangement joins TRBV5-6 to TRBJ2-7, with TRBD1 matching 7 bases. Germline-derived CDR1 and CDR2 are SGHDT and YYEEEE. This CDR3 has 14 amino acids. Trimming removed 4 bases from V and 3 bases from J; junction bases left unmatched: 7. CDR3 residues: CASSPGTVYYEQYF. The CDR3 nucleotides read TGTGCCAGCAGCCCCGGGACAGTCTACTACGAGCAGTACTTC.

The genes are TRBV5-4 and TRBJ1-2; D is unclear. The CDR3 spans 13 residues. Trimming removed 9 bases at V and 3 bases at J, with 15 bases between. Germline CDR1 is SGHNT and CDR2 is YYREEE (reference sequence). The CDR3 is CATRTPPDYGYTF. The CDR3 DNA is TGTGCCACAAGAACACCACCGGACTATGGCTACACCTTC. Filled out from reference TRBV5-4 and TRBJ1-2, the complete variable domain reads ETGVTQSPTHLIKTRGQQVTLRCSSQSGHNTVSWYQQALGQGPQFIFQYYREEENGRGNFPPRFSGLQFPNYSSELNVNALELDDSALYLCATRTPPDYGYTFGSGTRLTVV.